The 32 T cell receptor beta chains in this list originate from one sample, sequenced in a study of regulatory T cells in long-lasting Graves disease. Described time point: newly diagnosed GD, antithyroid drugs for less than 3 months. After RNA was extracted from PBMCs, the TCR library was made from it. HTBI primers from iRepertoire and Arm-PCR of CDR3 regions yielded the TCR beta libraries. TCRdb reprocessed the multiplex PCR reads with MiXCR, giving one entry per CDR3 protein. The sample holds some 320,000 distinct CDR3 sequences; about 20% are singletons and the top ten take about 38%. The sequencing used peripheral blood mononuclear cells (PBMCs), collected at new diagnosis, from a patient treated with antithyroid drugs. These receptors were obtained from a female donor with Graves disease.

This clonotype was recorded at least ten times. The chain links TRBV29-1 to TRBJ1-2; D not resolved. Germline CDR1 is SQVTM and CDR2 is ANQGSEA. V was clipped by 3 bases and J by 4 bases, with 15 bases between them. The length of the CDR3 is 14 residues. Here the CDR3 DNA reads TGCAGCGTTGAGCCCTCGGGTTTAGGCTATGGCTACACCTTC. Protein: CSVEPSGLGYGYTF.

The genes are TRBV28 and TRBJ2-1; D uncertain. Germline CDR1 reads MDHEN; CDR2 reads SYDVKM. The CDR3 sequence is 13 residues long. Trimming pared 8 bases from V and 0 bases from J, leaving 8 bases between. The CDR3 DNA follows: TGTGCCAGCCTCCAAAACTCCTACAATGAGCAGTTCTTC. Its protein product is CASLQNSYNEQFF.

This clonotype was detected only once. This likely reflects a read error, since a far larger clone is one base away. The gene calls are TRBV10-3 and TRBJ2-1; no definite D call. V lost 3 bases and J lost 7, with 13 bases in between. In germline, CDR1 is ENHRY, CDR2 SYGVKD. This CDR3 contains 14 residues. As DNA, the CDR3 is TGTGCCATCAGTGAACCGGGCCGTATTAATGAGCAGTTCTTC. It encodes CAISEPGRINEQFF.

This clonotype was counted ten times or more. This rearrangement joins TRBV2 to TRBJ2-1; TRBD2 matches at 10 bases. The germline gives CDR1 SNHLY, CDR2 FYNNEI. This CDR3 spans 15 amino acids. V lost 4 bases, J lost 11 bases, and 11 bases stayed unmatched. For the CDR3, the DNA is TGTGCCAGCAGTGCAGGGGTAGCGGGAGGTCAAAAGCAGTTCTTC. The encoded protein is CASSAGVAGGQKQFF. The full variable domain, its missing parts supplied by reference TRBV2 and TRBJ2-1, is EPEVTQTPSHQVTQMGQEVILRCVPISNHLYFYWYRQILGQKVEFLVSFYNNEISEKSEIFDDQFSVERPDGSNFTLKIRSTKLEDSAMYFCASSAGVAGGQKQFFGPGTRLTVL.

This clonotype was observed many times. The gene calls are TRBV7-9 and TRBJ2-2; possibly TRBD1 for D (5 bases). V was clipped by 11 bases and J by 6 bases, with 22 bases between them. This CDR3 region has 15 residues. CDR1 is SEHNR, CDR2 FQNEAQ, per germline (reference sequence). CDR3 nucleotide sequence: TGTGCCGGAAGACCTGGGCAGGGTTCGTCCGGGGAGCTGTTTTTT. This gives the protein CAGRPGQGSSGELFF.

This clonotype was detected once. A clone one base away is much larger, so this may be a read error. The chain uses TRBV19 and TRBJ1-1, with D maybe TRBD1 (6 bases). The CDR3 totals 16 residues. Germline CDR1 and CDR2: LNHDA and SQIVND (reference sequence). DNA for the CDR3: TGTGCCAGTAGTGTTACGGGGACACGGGTGAACACTGAAGCTTCCTTT. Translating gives CASSVTGTRVNTEASF. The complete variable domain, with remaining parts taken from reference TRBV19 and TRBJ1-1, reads DGGITQSPKYLFRKEGQNVTLSCEQNLNHDAMYWYRQDPGQGLRLIYYSQIVNDFQKGDIAEGYSVSREKKESFPLTVTSAQKNPTAFYLCASSVTGTRVNTEASFGQGTRLTVV.

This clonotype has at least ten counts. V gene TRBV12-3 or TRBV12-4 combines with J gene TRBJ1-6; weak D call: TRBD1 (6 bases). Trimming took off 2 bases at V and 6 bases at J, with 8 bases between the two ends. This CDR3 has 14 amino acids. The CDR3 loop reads CASSLQGTNSPLHF. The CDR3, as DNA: TGTGCCAGCAGTTTACAGGGGACTAATTCACCCCTCCACTTT.

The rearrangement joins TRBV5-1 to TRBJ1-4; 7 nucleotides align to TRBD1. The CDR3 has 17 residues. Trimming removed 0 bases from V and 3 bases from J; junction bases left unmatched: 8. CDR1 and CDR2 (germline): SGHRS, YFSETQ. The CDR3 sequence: CASSLAVSGTANEKLFF. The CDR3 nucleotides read TGCGCCAGCAGCTTGGCCGTTTCCGGGACAGCTAATGAAAAACTGTTTTTT.

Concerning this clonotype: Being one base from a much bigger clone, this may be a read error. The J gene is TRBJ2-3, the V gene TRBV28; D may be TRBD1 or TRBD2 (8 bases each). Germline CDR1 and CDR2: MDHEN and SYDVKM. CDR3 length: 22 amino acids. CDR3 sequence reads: CASSGRQGNTGPDGRAGDMQYF. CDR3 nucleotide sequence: TGTGCCAGCAGTGGGCGACAGGGGAACACTGGGCCAGACGGGAGGGCGGGCGATATGCAGTATTTT.

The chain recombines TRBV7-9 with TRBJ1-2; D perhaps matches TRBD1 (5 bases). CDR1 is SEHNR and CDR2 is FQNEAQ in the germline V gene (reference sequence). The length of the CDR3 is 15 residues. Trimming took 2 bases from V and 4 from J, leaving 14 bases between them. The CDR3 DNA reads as TGTGCCAGCAGCTTAAGGGGACTAGGGAGCTATGGCTACACCTTC. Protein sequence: CASSLRGLGSYGYTF.

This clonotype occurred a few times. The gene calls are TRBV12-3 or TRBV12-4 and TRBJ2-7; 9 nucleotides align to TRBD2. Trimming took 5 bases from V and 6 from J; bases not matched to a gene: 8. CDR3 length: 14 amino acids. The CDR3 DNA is TGTGCCAGCAGTCTGATTAGCGGGAGAGGCGAGCAGTACTTC. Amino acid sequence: CASSLISGRGEQYF.

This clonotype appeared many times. CDR3 DNA: TGTGCCACCAGCCTGGGACAGTCAGAGACCCAGTACTTC. The encoded protein is CATSLGQSETQYF. The chain is built from TRBV15 and TRBJ2-5, with TRBD1 matching over 7 bases. Germline V gene lookup returns CDR1 LNHNV and CDR2 YYDKDF (reference sequence). The CDR3 loop spans 13 amino acids. Trimming cost V 5 bases and J 4 bases; bases outside gene matches: 4.

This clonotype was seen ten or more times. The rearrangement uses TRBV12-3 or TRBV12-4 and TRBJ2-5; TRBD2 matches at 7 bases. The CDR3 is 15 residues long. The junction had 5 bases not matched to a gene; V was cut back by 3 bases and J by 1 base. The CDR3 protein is CASSFARTSQETQYF. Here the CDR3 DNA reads TGTGCCAGCAGTTTCGCCCGGACTAGCCAAGAGACCCAGTACTTC.

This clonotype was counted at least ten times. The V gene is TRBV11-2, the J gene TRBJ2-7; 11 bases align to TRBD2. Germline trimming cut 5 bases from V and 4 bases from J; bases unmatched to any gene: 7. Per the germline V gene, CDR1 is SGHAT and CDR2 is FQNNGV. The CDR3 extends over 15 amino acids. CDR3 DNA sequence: TGTGCCAGCAGCGTTACTAGCGGGAGTCCGTACGAGCAGTACTTC. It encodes CASSVTSGSPYEQYF. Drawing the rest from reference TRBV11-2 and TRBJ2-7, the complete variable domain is EAGVAQSPRYKIIEKRQSVAFWCNPISGHATLYWYQQILGQGPKLLIQFQNNGVVDDSQLPKDRFSAERLKGVDSTLKIQPAKLEDSAVYLCASSVTSGSPYEQYFGPGTRLTVT.

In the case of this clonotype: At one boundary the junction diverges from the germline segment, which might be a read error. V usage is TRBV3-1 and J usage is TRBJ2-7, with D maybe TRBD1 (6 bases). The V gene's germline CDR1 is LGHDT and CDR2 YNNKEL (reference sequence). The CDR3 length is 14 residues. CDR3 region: CANSPGTFSYEQYF. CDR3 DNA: TGTGCCAACAGCCCCGGGACATTTTCCTACGAGCAGTACTTC.

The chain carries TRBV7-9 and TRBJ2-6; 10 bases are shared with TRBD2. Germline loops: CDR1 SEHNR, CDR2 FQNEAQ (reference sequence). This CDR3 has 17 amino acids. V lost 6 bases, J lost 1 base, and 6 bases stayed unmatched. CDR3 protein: CASSLGSGRSGANVLTF. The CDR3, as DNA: TGTGCCAGCAGTTTGGGTAGCGGGAGGTCTGGGGCCAACGTCCTGACTTTC. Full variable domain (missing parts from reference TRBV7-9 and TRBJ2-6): DTGVSQNPRHKITKRGQNVTFRCDPISEHNRLYWYRQTLGQGPEFLTYFQNEAQLEKSRLLSDRFSAERPKGSFSTLEIQRTEQGDSAMYLCASSLGSGRSGANVLTFGAGSRLTVL.

CDR3: CASSSPRGKNTGELFF. CDR3 DNA sequence: TGTGCCAGCAGTTCCCCCAGGGGGAAGAACACCGGGGAGCTGTTTTTT. The rearrangement uses TRBV28 and TRBJ2-2; 7 bases align to TRBD1. V trimming: 4 bases; J trimming: 1 base; junction bases outside the gene matches: 6. From germline, CDR1 is MDHEN and CDR2 SYDVKM. There are 16 residues in the CDR3.

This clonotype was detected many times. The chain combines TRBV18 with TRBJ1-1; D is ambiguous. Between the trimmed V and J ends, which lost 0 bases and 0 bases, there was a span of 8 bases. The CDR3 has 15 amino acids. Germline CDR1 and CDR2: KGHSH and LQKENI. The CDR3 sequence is CASSPPGIMNTEAFF. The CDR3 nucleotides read TGTGCCAGCTCACCACCGGGAATCATGAACACTGAAGCTTTCTTT. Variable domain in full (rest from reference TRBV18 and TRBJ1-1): NAGVMQNPRHLVRRRGQEARLRCSPMKGHSHVYWYRQLPEEGLKFMVYLQKENIIDESGMPKERFSAEFPKEGPSILRIQQVVRGDSAAYFCASSPPGIMNTEAFFGQGTRLTVV.

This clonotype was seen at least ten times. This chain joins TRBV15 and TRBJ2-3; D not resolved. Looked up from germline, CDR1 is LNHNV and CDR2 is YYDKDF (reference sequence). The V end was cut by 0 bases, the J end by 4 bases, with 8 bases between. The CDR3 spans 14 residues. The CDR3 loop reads CATSRDKVADTQYF. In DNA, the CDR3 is TGTGCCACCAGCAGAGATAAGGTGGCAGATACGCAGTATTTT.

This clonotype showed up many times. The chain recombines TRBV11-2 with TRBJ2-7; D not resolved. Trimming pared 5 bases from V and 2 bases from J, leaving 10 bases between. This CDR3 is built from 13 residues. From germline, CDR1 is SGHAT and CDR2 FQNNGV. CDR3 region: CASSIGPTYEQYF. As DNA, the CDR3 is TGTGCCAGCAGCATCGGGCCAACCTACGAGCAGTACTTC. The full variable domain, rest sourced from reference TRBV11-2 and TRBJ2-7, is EAGVAQSPRYKIIEKRQSVAFWCNPISGHATLYWYQQILGQGPKLLIQFQNNGVVDDSQLPKDRFSAERLKGVDSTLKIQPAKLEDSAVYLCASSIGPTYEQYFGPGTRLTVT.

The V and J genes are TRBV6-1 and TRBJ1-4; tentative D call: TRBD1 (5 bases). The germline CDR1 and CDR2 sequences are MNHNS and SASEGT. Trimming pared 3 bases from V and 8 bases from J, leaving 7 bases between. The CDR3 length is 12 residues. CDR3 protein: CASSDGAEKLFF. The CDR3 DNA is TGTGCCAGCAGTGACGGGGCCGAAAAACTGTTTTTT.

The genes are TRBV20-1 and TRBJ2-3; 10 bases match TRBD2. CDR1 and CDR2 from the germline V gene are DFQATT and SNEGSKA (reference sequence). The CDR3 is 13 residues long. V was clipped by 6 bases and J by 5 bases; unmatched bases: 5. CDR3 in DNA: TGCAGTGCAAATATAGCGGGAGGAGATACGCAGTATTTT. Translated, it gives CSANIAGGDTQYF.

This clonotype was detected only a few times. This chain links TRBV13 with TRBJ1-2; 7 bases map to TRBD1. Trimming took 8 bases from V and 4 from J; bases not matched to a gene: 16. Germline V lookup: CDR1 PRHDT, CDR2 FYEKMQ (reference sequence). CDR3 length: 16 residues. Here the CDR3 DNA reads TGTGCCAGCCATAAGGCAGGGGGACGAATGAGCTATGGCTACACCTTC. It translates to CASHKAGGRMSYGYTF.

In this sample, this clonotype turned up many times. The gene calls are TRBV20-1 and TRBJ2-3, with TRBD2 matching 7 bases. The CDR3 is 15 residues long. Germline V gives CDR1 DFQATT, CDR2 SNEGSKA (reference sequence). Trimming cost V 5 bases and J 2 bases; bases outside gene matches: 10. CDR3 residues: CSAHLAVVNTDTQYF. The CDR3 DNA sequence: TGCAGTGCTCATCTAGCGGTGGTGAACACAGATACGCAGTATTTT.

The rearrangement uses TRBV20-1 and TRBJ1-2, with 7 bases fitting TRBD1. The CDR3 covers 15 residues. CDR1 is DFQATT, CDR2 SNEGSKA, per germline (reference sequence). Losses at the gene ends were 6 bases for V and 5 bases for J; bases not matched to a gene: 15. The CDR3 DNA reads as TGCAGTGCGCCAAAATGGGACAGAGGACCTTATGGCTACACCTTC. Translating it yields CSAPKWDRGPYGYTF.

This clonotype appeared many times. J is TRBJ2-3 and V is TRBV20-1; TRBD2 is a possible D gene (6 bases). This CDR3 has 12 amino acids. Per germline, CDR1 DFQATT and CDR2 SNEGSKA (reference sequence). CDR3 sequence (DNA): TGCATGATCGGGCGGGACCAAGATACGCAGTATTTT. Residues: CMIGRDQDTQYF.

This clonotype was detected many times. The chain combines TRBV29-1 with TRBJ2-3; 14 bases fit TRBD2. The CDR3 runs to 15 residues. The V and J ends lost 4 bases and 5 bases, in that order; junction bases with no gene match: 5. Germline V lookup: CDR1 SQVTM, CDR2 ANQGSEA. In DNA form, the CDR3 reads TGCAGCGTTGGTCGACTAGCGGGAGGGGGAGATACGCAGTATTTT. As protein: CSVGRLAGGGDTQYF.

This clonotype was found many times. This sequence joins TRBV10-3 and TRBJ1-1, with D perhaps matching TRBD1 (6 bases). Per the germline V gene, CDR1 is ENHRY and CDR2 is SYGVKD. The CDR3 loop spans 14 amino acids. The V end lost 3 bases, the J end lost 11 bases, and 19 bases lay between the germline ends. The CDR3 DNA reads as TGTGCCATCAGTGAAACGACAGGCCCCAGGGAGGCTTTCTTT. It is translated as CAISETTGPREAFF.

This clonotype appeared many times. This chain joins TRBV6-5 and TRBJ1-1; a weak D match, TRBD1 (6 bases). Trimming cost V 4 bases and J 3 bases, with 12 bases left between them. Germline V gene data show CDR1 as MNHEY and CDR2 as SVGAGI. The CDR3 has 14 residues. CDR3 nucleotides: TGTGCCAGCAGTTTTGGGCAGGGGTACACTGAAGCTTTCTTT. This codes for CASSFGQGYTEAFF.

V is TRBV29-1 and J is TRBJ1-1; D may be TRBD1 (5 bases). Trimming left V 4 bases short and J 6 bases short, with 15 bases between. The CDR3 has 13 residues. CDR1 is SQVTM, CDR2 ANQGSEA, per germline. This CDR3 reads CSVALRLGAEAFF. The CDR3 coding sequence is TGCAGCGTTGCATTGAGGTTGGGGGCTGAAGCTTTCTTT.

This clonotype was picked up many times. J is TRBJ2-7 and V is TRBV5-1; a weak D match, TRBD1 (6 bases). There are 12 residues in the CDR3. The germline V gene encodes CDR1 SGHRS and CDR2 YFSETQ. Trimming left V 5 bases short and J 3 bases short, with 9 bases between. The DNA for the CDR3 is TGCGCCAGCAGACCGGGACACTACGAGCAGTACTTC. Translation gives CASRPGHYEQYF.

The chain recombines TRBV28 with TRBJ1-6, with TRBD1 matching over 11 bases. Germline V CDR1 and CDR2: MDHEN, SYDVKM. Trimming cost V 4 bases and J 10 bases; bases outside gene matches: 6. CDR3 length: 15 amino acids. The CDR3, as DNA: TGTGCCAGCAGTTCGCCCGGGACAGGGGGGTCACCCCTCCACTTT. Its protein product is CASSSPGTGGSPLHF.